This entry lists 18 T cell receptor beta chains sequenced from one sample in a study of blood T cells in healthy people across ages. A sample-barcoded 5' primer and a J-beta primer mix were used in a second PCR of roughly 7 to 11 cycles. Via MiXCR, TCRdb re-called the 5' RACE reads, giving one row per CDR3 protein. The repertoire holds about 1,600,000 distinct CDR3 sequences, with approximately 38% as singletons. The material sequenced was blood. Source of these receptors: a woman between 18 and 29 years old in good health.

This clonotype was counted a few times. The V gene is TRBV20-1, the J gene TRBJ1-5; D is uncertain. The CDR3 is made up of 12 amino acids. Trimming stripped 0 bases from V and 6 bases from J, with 6 bases between. The germline gives CDR1 DFQATT, CDR2 SNEGSKA (reference sequence). The CDR3 spells CSARDPGQPQHF. The CDR3 DNA sequence: TGCAGTGCTAGAGATCCCGGTCAGCCCCAGCATTTT.

This clonotype has just a few counts. V and J are TRBV20-1 and TRBJ2-5; possibly TRBD1 for D (5 bases). Matching the DNA end better, TRBJ2-7 makes the J call doubtful. There are 14 residues in the CDR3. Germline V gene data show CDR1 as DFQATT and CDR2 as SNEGSKA (reference sequence). This CDR3 is CSARPSTRDYEQYF. CDR3 in DNA: TGCAGTGCTAGACCCTCCACCAGGGATTACGAGCAGTACTTC.

The V call is TRBV7-2, the J call TRBJ2-5, with D possibly being TRBD2 (6 bases). This CDR3 is built from 14 residues. The V end lost 1 base, the J end lost 4 bases, and 10 bases lay between the germline ends. Germline values: CDR1 SGHTA, CDR2 FQGNSA. This CDR3 is CASSLGGGIETQYF. Here the CDR3 DNA reads TGTGCCAGCAGCTTAGGGGGCGGGATAGAGACCCAGTACTTC.

Notes on this clonotype: Germline and junction disagree at one end, which may indicate a read error. This chain uses TRBV28 with TRBJ2-7; 9 bases are a match to TRBD2. The CDR3 has 13 residues. Germline CDR1 is MDHEN and CDR2 is SYDVKM. The DNA of the CDR3 is TGTGTCAGCAGGACGACTAGCGGCTACGAGCAGTACTTC. Translation gives CVSRTTSGYEQYF.

This clonotype turned up a few times. V gene TRBV5-1 combines with J gene TRBJ2-7; weak D call: TRBD1 (5 bases). Germline V CDR1 and CDR2: SGHRS, YFSETQ. V was trimmed by 0 bases and J by 0 bases, leaving 16 bases between them. This CDR3 has 17 amino acids. CDR3 in amino acids: CASSLVRQLHSSYEQYF. In DNA form, the CDR3 reads TGCGCCAGCAGCTTGGTTCGACAGCTTCATTCCTCCTACGAGCAGTACTTC.

The rearrangement joins TRBV12-3 or TRBV12-4 to TRBJ2-7, with TRBD1 matching over 7 bases. V was clipped by 3 bases and J by 7 bases; unmatched bases: 12. This CDR3 has 15 amino acids. CDR3 coding DNA: TGTGCCAGCAGTTTGAGGAGACAGGGTCAGAAGGAGCAGTACTTC. Its protein product is CASSLRRQGQKEQYF.

There are a few counts of this clonotype. The chain combines TRBV5-1 with TRBJ2-7; maybe TRBD2 (6 bases). CDR1 and CDR2 from the germline V gene are SGHRS and YFSETQ. CDR3 length: 14 amino acids. Trimming took off 3 bases at V and 0 bases at J, with 10 bases between the two ends. CDR3 residues: CASSSGLFSYEQYF. CDR3 DNA: TGCGCCAGCAGCTCCGGACTATTCTCCTACGAGCAGTACTTC.

This rearrangement joins TRBV2 to TRBJ2-7; weak D call: TRBD1 (5 bases). Trimming pared 4 bases from V and 5 bases from J, leaving 12 bases between. CDR1 is SNHLY and CDR2 is FYNNEI in the germline V gene. The CDR3 sequence is 13 residues long. The CDR3 nucleotides are TGTGCCAGCAGTGTTCAAGGGGCGAACGAGCAGTACTTC. This codes for CASSVQGANEQYF.

This clonotype turned up a few times. The gene calls are TRBV20-1 and TRBJ1-6, with no clear D. The V end was cut by 0 bases, the J end by 8 bases, with 11 bases between. The germline gives CDR1 DFQATT, CDR2 SNEGSKA (reference sequence). The CDR3 contains 14 residues. The CDR3 DNA sequence: TGCAGTGCTAGAGATGTCGGCGGGTATTCACCCCTCCACTTT. Its translation: CSARDVGGYSPLHF.

This clonotype was observed a handful of times. CDR3 in amino acids: CASSLSTLGTGTQYF. The CDR3 DNA is TGTGCCAGCAGTTTATCGACCCTCGGAACCGGTACGCAGTATTTT. The chain employs TRBV27 and TRBJ2-3; no clear D. V was pared by 0 bases and J by 8 bases, with 15 bases between. The CDR3 covers 15 residues. The germline gives CDR1 MNHEY, CDR2 SMNVEV (reference sequence).

In this sample, this clonotype turned up a few times. V usage is TRBV29-1 and J usage is TRBJ1-1; D perhaps matches TRBD1 (5 bases). Germline values: CDR1 SQVTM, CDR2 ANQGSEA. The CDR3 loop spans 11 amino acids. The V end was cut by 4 bases, the J end by 7 bases, with 10 bases between. The CDR3 DNA sequence: TGCAGCGTTGGTTCGGGGCATGAAGCTTTCTTT. It encodes CSVGSGHEAFF.

This chain connects TRBV15 to TRBJ2-7; TRBD1 agrees at 7 bases. CDR3 length equals 17 residues. J lost 5 bases, V lost 8 bases, and 21 bases had no gene match. Germline CDR1 is LNHNV and CDR2 is YYDKDF (reference sequence). CDR3 nucleotide sequence: TGTGCCACCCCAGCAGAGATAAAGGGGGCAGATTGCCACGAGCAGTACTTC. This gives the protein CATPAEIKGADCHEQYF.

The rearrangement uses TRBV10-1 and TRBJ1-6; 7 bases line up with TRBD1. Losses at the gene ends were 0 bases for V and 7 bases for J; bases not matched to a gene: 15. Germline-derived CDR1 and CDR2 are WNHNN and SYGVQD (reference sequence). The CDR3 extends over 19 amino acids. In DNA, the CDR3 is TGCGCCAGCAGTGAGTCTCGACAGGGTGGGACCCTCCGCAATTCACCCCTCCACTTT. As protein: CASSESRQGGTLRNSPLHF.

This clonotype was picked up a small number of times. V gene TRBV9 combines with J gene TRBJ2-1; 11 bases fit TRBD2. The CDR3 totals 18 residues. Germline trimming cut 2 bases from V and 5 bases from J; bases unmatched to any gene: 12. Germline V lookup: CDR1 SGDLS, CDR2 YYNGEE. This chain's CDR3 is CASSVQVAGGPSDNEQFF. The CDR3 DNA sequence: TGTGCCAGCAGCGTTCAAGTAGCGGGGGGGCCATCTGACAATGAGCAGTTCTTC.

J is TRBJ1-1 and V is TRBV6-5; maybe TRBD1 (5 bases). The germline V gene encodes CDR1 MNHEY and CDR2 SVGAGI. V was clipped by 9 bases and J by 5 bases, with 19 bases between them. This CDR3 is 14 amino acids long. CDR3 DNA: TGTGCCAGTCCAGGAAAGGGGATGGGGACTGAAGCTTTCTTT. Translating gives CASPGKGMGTEAFF.

The rearrangement links TRBV5-1 to TRBJ2-2; 12 nucleotides match TRBD2. This CDR3 comprises 16 residues. Germline assignment: CDR1 SGHRS and CDR2 YFSETQ. The V segment lost 4 bases and the J segment 4 bases; nucleotides outside the gene matches: 5. DNA of the CDR3: TGCGCCAGCAGCGGCCAGGGACTAGCGGGCACCGGGGAGCTGTTTTTT. Amino acid sequence: CASSGQGLAGTGELFF.

The chain is built from TRBV2 and TRBJ2-3; 9 nucleotides agree with TRBD1. The V gene's germline CDR1 is SNHLY and CDR2 FYNNEI. Trimming cost V 7 bases and J 6 bases; bases outside gene matches: 11. This CDR3 is 15 amino acids long. CDR3 sequence: CASNTRQGDRDTQYF. In nucleotides, the CDR3 is TGTGCCAGCAATACGCGACAGGGGGATCGGGATACGCAGTATTTT.

The chain recombines TRBV20-1 with TRBJ2-7, with D possibly matching TRBD2 (6 bases). The ends were cut back, 0 bases at V and 5 bases at J, with 20 bases in the middle. Germline values: CDR1 DFQATT, CDR2 SNEGSKA (reference sequence). There are 16 residues in the CDR3. The CDR3 spells CSARDKLAAGRDEQYF. As DNA, the CDR3 is TGCAGTGCTAGAGATAAATTGGCGGCGGGGCGGGACGAGCAGTACTTC.